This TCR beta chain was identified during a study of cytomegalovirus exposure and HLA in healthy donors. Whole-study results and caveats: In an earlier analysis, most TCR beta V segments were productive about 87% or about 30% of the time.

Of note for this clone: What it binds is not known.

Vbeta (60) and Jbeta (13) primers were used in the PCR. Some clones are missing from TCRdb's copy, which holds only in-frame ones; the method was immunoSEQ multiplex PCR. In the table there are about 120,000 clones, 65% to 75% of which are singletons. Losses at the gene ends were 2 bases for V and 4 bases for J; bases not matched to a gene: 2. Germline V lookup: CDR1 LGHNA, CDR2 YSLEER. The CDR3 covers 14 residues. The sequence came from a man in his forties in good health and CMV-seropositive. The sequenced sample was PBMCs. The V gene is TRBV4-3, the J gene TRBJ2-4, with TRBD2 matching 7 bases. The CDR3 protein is CASSQSGGKNIQYF. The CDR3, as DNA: TGCGCCAGCAGCCAATCGGGGGGAAAAAACATTCAGTACTTC.